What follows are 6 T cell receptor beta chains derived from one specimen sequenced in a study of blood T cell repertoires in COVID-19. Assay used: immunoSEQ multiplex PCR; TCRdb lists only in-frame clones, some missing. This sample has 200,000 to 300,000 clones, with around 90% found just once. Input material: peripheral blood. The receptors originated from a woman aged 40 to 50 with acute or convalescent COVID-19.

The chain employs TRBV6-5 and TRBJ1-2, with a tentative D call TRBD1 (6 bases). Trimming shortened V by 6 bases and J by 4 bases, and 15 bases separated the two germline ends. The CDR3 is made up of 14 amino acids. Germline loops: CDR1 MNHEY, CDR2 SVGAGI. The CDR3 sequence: CASSQYGGAYGYTF. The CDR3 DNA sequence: TGTGCCAGCAGCCAGTACGGGGGGGCCTATGGCTACACCTTC.

The CDR3 nucleotides read TGTGCCAGCAGCCCGTCCCCCGTTAGTTCCGCTTACAATGAGCAGTTCTTC. Its translation: CASSPSPVSSAYNEQFF. V and J are TRBV5-6 and TRBJ2-1; D is ambiguous. The CDR3 loop spans 17 amino acids. CDR1 SGHDT and CDR2 YYEEEE come from the germline V gene. V was trimmed by 4 bases and J by 4 bases, leaving 21 bases between them.

The CDR3 region has the DNA TGTGCCAGTACTAGGACTAGCGGGGGGCAGACAGATACGCAGTATTTT. Amino acid sequence: CASTRTSGGQTDTQYF. The chain employs TRBV19 and TRBJ2-3; 14 nucleotides align to TRBD2. The germline CDR1 and CDR2 sequences are LNHDA and SQIVND (reference sequence). The CDR3 has 16 residues. V lost 7 bases and J lost 3; bases outside the gene matches: 6.

The CDR3 is CASSVAGGANVLTF. DNA for the CDR3: TGTGCCAGCAGCGTAGCGGGGGGGGCCAACGTCCTGACTTTC. This rearrangement joins TRBV9 to TRBJ2-6; a possible D gene is TRBD2 (5 bases). Trimming left V 0 bases short and J 4 bases short, with 5 bases between. Germline V CDR1 and CDR2: SGDLS, YYNGEE. This CDR3 is 14 amino acids long.

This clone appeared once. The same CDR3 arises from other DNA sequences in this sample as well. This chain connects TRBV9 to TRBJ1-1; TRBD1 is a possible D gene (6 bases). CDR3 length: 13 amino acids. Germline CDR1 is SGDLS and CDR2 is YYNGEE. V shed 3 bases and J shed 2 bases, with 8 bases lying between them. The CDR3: CASSAQGNTEAFF. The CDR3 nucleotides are TGTGCCAGCAGCGCACAGGGAAACACTGAAGCTTTCTTT.

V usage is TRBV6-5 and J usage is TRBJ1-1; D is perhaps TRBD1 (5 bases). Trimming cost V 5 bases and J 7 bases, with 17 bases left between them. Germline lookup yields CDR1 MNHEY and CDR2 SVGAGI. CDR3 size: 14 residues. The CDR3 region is CASSPGRRVSEAFF. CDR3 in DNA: TGTGCCAGCAGTCCAGGGCGAAGGGTGAGTGAAGCTTTCTTT.